This T cell receptor (beta chain) was observed in a study of regulatory T cells in long-lasting Graves disease. Study as a whole: Persistent cases were those of Graves' disease that involved over 5 years of antithyroid drugs with positive TSH receptor antibodies.

CDR3 length: 17 residues. Trimming stripped 10 bases from V and 0 bases from J, with 22 bases between. With iRepertoire HTBI primers and Arm-PCR of CDR3 regions, TCR beta libraries were built. TCRdb reprocessed the multiplex PCR reads with MiXCR, giving one entry per CDR3 protein. The sample has about 470,000 distinct CDR3 sequences, around a fifth seen once; the top ten hold roughly 7%. Sample time point: persistent/refractory GD, antithyroid drugs over 5 years with positive TRAb. With RNA extracted from PBMCs as input, the TCR library was made. The source material was peripheral blood mononuclear cells (PBMCs), sampled when the disease was refractory, from a patient treated with antithyroid drugs. This TCR derives from a female donor with Graves disease. This chain joins TRBV12-3 or TRBV12-4 and TRBJ1-3; perhaps TRBD1 as D (5 bases). The CDR3 spells CAILTALGVFSGNTIYF. The CDR3 coding sequence is TGTGCCATCCTGACAGCGCTCGGAGTCTTCTCTGGAAACACCATATATTTT.